The TCR beta chain under discussion was sequenced for a study of shared clonotypes between healthy human individuals. Across the study: Sampling drew on donors who were a couple of women and a few men aged 18 to 49. Findings and caveats of the study: Blood alone was sampled, and tissue repertoires likely differ.

Amplification in unsorted PBMC replicate PCRs started from approximately 300 ng DNA, which equals about 30,000 T cell genomes. Method: immunoSEQ multiplex PCR; TCRdb's copy keeps in-frame clones and lacks some. The sample includes about 480,000 clones, about three quarters of them seen just once. Concerning this clone: Its specificity is unknown.

Germline V CDR1 and CDR2: SGHRS, YFSETQ. V was pared by 4 bases and J by 0 bases, with 3 bases of the junction left unmatched. This CDR3 is 15 amino acids long. The V gene is TRBV5-1, the J gene TRBJ2-2; TRBD2 matches at 7 bases. The clonotype comes from a woman between 35 and 50 years old in good health. Some clones in this sample may be carry-over from other donors' samples. The sample was PBMCs. The CDR3 loop reads CASSRAGANTGELFF. The DNA for the CDR3 is TGCGCCAGCAGCCGTGCGGGAGCGAACACCGGGGAGCTGTTTTTT. Full variable domain (rest looked up from reference TRBV5-1 and TRBJ2-2): KAGVTQTPRYLIKTRGQQVTLSCSPISGHRSVSWYQQTPGQGLQFLFEYFSETQRNKGNFPGRFSGRQFSNSRSEMNVSTLELGDSALYLCASSRAGANTGELFFGEGSRLTVL.